This T cell receptor (beta chain) stems from a study of shared clonotypes between healthy human individuals. Study in general: Every donor yielded three CD4 naive, three CD4 memory, two CD8 naive and one CD8 memory plate.

Naive CD8 cells were CD45RO-negative, positively selected for CCR7, excluding terminally differentiated effector memory CD45RA+ cells. Study-wide findings and caveats: Compared with memory subsets, naive subsets generally had larger estimated richness. Only blood was sampled, and tissue TCR repertoires likely differ from blood ones.

As concerns this clone: Its specificity is not known.

In the sorted-subset replicate PCRs, approximately 200 ng DNA, 25,000 to 30,000 T cell genomes, was used. Here immunoSEQ multiplex PCR was the method, and the copy in TCRdb shows in-frame clones only, minus some. Of under 1 million clones in the sample, approximately 97% were seen once. CDR3 size: 15 residues. V lost 5 bases, J lost 8 bases, and 7 bases stayed unmatched. The V gene's germline CDR1 is KGHSH and CDR2 LQKENI. What was sequenced was naive CD8+ T cells sorted from blood. This sequence was found in a man younger than 40 in good health. This rearrangement joins TRBV18 to TRBJ2-1; 12 bases line up with TRBD2. The CDR3 DNA sequence: TGTGCCAGCTCAGCCGGGACTAGCGGGTATTATGAGCAGTTCTTC. Protein sequence: CASSAGTSGYYEQFF.